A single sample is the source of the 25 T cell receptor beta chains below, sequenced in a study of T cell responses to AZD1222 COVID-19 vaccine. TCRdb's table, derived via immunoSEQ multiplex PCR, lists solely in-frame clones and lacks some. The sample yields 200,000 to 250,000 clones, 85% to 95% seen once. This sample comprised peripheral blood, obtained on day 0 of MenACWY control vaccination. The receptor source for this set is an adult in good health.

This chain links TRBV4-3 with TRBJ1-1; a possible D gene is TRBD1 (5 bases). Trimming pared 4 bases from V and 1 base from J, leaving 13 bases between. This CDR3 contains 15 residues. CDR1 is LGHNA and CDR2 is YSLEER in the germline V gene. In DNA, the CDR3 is TGCGCCAGCAGCCCGTTTGAAGGGGCGAACACTGAAGCTTTCTTT. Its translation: CASSPFEGANTEAFF.

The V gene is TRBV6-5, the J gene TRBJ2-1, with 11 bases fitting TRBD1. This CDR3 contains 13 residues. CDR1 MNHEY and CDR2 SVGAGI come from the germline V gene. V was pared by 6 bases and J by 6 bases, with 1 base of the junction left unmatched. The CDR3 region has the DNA TGTGCCAGCAGGGACAGGGGGCTCAATGAGCAGTTCTTC. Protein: CASRDRGLNEQFF.

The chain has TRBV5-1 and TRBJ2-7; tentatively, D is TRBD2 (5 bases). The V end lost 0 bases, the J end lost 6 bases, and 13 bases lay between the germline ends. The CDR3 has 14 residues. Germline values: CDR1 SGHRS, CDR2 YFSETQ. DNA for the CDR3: TGCGCCAGCAGCTTGGGGGAGTCCCCCGGCGAGCAGTACTTC. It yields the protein CASSLGESPGEQYF.

The DNA of the CDR3 is TGTGCCAGCAACGAATACGGCAGTTCCTACGAGCAGTACTTC. Amino acid sequence: CASNEYGSSYEQYF. The chain joins TRBV6-5 to TRBJ2-7; D uncertain. This CDR3 region has 14 residues. Deletions cut 7 bases from V and 1 base from J, with 14 bases between. CDR1 is MNHEY and CDR2 is SVGAGI in the germline V gene.

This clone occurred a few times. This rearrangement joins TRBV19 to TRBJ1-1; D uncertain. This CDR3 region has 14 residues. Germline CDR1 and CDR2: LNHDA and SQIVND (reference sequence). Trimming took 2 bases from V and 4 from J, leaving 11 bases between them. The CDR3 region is CASSIKHEGTEAFF. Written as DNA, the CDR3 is TGTGCCAGTAGTATAAAACACGAGGGCACTGAAGCTTTCTTT.

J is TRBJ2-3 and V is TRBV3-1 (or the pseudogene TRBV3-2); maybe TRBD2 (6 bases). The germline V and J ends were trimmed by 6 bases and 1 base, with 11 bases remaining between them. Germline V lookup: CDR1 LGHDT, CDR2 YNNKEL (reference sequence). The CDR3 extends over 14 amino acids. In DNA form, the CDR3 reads TGTGCCAGCAGTCATAGCGGAGGCACAGATACGCAGTATTTT. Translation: CASSHSGGTDTQYF.

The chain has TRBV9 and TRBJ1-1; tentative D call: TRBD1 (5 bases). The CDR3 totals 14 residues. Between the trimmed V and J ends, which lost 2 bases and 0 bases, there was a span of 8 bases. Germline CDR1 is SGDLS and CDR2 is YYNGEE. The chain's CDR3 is CASSVGTMNTEAFF. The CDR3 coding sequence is TGTGCCAGCAGCGTCGGGACTATGAACACTGAAGCTTTCTTT. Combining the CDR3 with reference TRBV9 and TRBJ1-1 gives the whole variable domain DSGVTQTPKHLITATGQRVTLRCSPRSGDLSVYWYQQSLDQGLQFLIQYYNGEERAKGNILERFSAQQFPDLHSELNLSSLELGDSALYFCASSVGTMNTEAFFGQGTRLTVV.

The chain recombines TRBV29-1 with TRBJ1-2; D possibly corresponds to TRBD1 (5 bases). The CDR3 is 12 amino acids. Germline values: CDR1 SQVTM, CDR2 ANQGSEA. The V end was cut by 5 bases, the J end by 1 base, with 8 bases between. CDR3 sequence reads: CSVYRFNYGYTF. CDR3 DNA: TGCAGCGTTTACAGGTTTAACTATGGCTACACCTTC.

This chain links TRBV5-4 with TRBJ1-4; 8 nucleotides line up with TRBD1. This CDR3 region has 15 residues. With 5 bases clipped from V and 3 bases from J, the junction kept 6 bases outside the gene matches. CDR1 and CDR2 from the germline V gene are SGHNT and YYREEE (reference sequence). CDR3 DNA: TGTGCCAGCAGTGCGCAGGGGGCGGCTAATGAAAAACTGTTTTTT. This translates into CASSAQGAANEKLFF.

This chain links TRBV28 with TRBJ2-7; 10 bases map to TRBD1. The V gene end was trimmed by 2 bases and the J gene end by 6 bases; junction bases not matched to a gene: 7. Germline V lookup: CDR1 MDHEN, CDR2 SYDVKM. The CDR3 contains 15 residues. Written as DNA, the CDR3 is TGTGCCAGCAGTTTAACCGACAGGGGGCTCGGCGAGCAGTACTTC. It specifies CASSLTDRGLGEQYF. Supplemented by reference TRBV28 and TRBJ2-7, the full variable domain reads DVKVTQSSRYLVKRTGEKVFLECVQDMDHENMFWYRQDPGLGLRLIYFSYDVKMKEKGDIPEGYSVSREKKERFSLILESASTNQTSMYLCASSLTDRGLGEQYFGPGTRLTVT.

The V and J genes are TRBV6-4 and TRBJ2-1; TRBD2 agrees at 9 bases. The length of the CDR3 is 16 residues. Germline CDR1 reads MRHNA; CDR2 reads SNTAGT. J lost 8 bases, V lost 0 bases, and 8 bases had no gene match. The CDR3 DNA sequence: TGTGCCAGCAGTGACTCGCAAGCGGGGGGCCGGGATGAGCAGTTCTTC. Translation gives CASSDSQAGGRDEQFF.

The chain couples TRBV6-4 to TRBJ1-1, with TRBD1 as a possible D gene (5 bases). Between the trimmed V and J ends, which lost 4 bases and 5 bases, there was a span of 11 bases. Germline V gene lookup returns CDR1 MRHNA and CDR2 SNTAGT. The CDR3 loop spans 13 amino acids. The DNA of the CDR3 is TGTGCCAGCAGTGTCGAAGCAGGGACTGAAGCTTTCTTT. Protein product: CASSVEAGTEAFF.

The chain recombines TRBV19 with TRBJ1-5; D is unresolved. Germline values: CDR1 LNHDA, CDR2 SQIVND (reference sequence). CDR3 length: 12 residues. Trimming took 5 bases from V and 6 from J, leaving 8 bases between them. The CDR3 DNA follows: TGTGCCAGTAGTGTCCTCGGTCAGCCCCAGCATTTT. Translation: CASSVLGQPQHF.

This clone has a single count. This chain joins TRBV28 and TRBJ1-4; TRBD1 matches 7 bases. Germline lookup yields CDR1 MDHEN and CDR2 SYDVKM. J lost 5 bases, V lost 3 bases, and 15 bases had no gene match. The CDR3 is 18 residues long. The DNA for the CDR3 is TGTGCCAGCAGTTTCCTCGGAACGTGGGACAGACCGAATGAAAAACTGTTTTTT. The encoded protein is CASSFLGTWDRPNEKLFF. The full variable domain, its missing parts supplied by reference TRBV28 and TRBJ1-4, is DVKVTQSSRYLVKRTGEKVFLECVQDMDHENMFWYRQDPGLGLRLIYFSYDVKMKEKGDIPEGYSVSREKKERFSLILESASTNQTSMYLCASSFLGTWDRPNEKLFFGSGTQLSVL.

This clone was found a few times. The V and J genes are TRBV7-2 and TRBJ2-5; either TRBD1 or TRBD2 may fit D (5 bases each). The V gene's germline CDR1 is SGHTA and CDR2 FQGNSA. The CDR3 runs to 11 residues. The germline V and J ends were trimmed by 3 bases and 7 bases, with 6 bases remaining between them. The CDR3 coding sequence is TGTGCCAGCAGCTTTGGGGGGACCCAGTACTTC. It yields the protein CASSFGGTQYF.

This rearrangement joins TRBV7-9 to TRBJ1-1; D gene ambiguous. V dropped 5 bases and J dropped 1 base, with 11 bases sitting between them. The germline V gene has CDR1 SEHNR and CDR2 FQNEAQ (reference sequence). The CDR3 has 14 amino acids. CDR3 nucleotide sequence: TGTGCCAGCAGCCCCCTTGTGGGGAACACTGAAGCTTTCTTT. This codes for CASSPLVGNTEAFF.

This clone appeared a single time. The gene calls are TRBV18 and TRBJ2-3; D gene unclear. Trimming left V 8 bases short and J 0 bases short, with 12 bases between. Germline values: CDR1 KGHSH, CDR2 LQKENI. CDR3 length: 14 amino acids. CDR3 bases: TGTGCCAGCCGACGGCTCGACAGCACAGATACGCAGTATTTT. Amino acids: CASRRLDSTDTQYF.

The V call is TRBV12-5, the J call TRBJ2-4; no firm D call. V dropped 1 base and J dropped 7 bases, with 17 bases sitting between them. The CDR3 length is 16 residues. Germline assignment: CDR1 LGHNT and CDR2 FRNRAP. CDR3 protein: CASGLGDTADGNIQYF. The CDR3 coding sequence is TGTGCTAGTGGTTTGGGTGATACGGCGGATGGGAACATTCAGTACTTC.

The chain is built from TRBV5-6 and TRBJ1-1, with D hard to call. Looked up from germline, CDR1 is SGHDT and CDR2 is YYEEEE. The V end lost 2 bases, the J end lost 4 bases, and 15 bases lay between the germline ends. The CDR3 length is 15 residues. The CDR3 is CASSFQAGGGTEAFF. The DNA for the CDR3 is TGTGCCAGCAGCTTTCAGGCCGGTGGTGGCACTGAAGCTTTCTTT.

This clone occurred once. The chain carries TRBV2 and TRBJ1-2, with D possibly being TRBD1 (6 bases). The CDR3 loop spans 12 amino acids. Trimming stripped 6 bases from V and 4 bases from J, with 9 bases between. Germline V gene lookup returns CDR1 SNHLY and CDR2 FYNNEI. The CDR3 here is CASRGGLYGYTF. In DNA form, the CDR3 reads TGTGCCAGCAGGGGGGGCCTCTATGGCTACACCTTC.

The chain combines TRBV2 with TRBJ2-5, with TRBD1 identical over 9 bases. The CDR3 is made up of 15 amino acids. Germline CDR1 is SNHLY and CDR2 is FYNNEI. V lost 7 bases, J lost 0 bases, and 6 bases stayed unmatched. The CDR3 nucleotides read TGTGCCAGCAAAGACAGGGGGTTGTACCAAGAGACCCAGTACTTC. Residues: CASKDRGLYQETQYF.

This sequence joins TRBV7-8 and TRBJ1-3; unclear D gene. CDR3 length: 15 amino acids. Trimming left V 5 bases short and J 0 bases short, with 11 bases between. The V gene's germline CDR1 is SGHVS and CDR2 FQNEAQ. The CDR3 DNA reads TGTGCCAGCAGCATTCTAAAGTCCTCTGGAAACACCATATATTTT. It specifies CASSILKSSGNTIYF.

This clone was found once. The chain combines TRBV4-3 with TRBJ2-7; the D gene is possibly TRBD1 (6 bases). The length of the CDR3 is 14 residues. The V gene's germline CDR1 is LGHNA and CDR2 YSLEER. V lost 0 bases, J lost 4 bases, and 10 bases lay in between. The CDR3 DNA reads TGCGCCAGCAGCCAAGATGGCAGGGGATACGAGCAGTACTTC. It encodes CASSQDGRGYEQYF.

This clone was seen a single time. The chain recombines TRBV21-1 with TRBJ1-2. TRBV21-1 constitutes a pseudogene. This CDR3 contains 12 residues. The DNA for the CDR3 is TGTGCCAGCAAGCGAAATAACTATGGCTACACCTTC. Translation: CASKRNNYGYTF.

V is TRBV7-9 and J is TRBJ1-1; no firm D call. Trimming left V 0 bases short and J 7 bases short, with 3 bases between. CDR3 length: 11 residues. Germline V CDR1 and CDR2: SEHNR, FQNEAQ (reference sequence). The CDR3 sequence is CASSLAGEAFF. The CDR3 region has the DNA TGTGCCAGCAGCTTAGCGGGTGAAGCTTTCTTT.